Each of the 10 T cell receptor beta chains below was sequenced from the same sample in a study of early T cells in non-severe SARS-CoV-2 infection (dated by TCRdb to the early 2020s). The library was made by 5' RACE. Sequencing used a NextSeq 500. Using fastp at Q25 and MiXCR, TCRdb reprocessed the public reads and kept productive beta chains. Each entry is one CDR3 protein sequence, shown with its most common DNA and genes. A total of over 75,000 distinct CDR3 sequences appear in this sample, under 15% of them only once. The top ten clones comprise less than 7% of the sample. What was sequenced was whole blood. These receptors all come from an adult who was a healthcare worker with PCR-confirmed SARS-CoV-2 infection or an uninfected control (not recorded which).

The genes are TRBV28 and TRBJ1-1; D may be TRBD1 (6 bases). Trimming left V 3 bases short and J 11 bases short, with 13 bases between. Germline V gene sequence: CDR1 MDHEN, CDR2 SYDVKM. CDR3 length: 12 amino acids. In nucleotides, the CDR3 is TGTGCCAGCAGTTTCTCGGACAGATCCGCTTTCTTT. This encodes CASSFSDRSAFF.

The chain is built from TRBV6-2 or TRBV6-3 and TRBJ2-1; D uncertain. V lost 3 bases and J 6 bases, leaving 9 bases between the germline ends. Per the germline V gene, CDR1 is MNHEY and CDR2 is SVGEGT. The CDR3 totals 13 residues. CDR3 region: CASSYSSFNEQFF. The CDR3 DNA sequence: TGTGCCAGCAGTTATAGTAGCTTCAATGAGCAGTTCTTC.

This clonotype has a handful of counts. The J gene is TRBJ2-2, the V gene TRBV12-3 or TRBV12-4; D possibly matches TRBD1 or TRBD2 (5 bases each). This CDR3 has 14 residues. V lost 4 bases, J lost 4 bases, and 10 bases lay in between. The CDR3 region has the DNA TGTGCCAGCAGTTCCCCAGGGACCACCGGGGAGCTGTTTTTT. Residues: CASSSPGTTGELFF.

This clonotype occurred a few times. The chain combines TRBV28 with TRBJ2-7; 12 nucleotides line up with TRBD2. This CDR3 region has 14 residues. Per germline, CDR1 MDHEN and CDR2 SYDVKM. V dropped 6 bases and J dropped 4; count of bases not matched to a gene: 4. The CDR3, as DNA: TGTGCCAGCAGGACTAGCGGGAGACTTTACGAGCAGTACTTC. Translation gives CASRTSGRLYEQYF.

This clonotype was counted only a few times. The chain carries TRBV2 and TRBJ1-5; 7 positions match TRBD1. This CDR3 is built from 12 residues. Unmatched junction bases numbered 4, after V lost 7 bases and J lost 7 bases. Germline loops: CDR1 SNHLY, CDR2 FYNNEI. CDR3 in amino acids: CASNQGDQPQHF. CDR3 coding DNA: TGTGCCAGCAATCAGGGGGACCAGCCCCAGCATTTT. Based on the CDR3 plus reference TRBV2 and TRBJ1-5, the full variable domain is EPEVTQTPSHQVTQMGQEVILRCVPISNHLYFYWYRQILGQKVEFLVSFYNNEISEKSEIFDDQFSVERPDGSNFTLKIRSTKLEDSAMYFCASNQGDQPQHFGDGTRLSIL.

Here the CDR3 reads CASNGGSGYIEAFF. The DNA of the CDR3 is TGTGCCAGCAACGGTGGGTCAGGGTACATTGAAGCTTTCTTT. This chain links TRBV5-5 with TRBJ1-1; D may be TRBD1 (5 bases). Germline loops: CDR1 SGHKS, CDR2 YYEKEE (reference sequence). This CDR3 is built from 14 residues. The germline V and J ends were trimmed by 6 bases and 7 bases, with 19 bases remaining between them.

This clonotype was seen many times. CDR3 DNA: TGCAGTGCTAAACACGTAACTGAAGCTTTCTTT. It translates to CSAKHVTEAFF. The V call is TRBV20-1, the J call TRBJ1-1; D call uncertain. Germline V lookup: CDR1 DFQATT, CDR2 SNEGSKA (reference sequence). V was trimmed by 4 bases and J by 5 bases, leaving 8 bases between them. This CDR3 has 11 amino acids.

The chain carries TRBV20-1 and TRBJ2-7; D gene uncertain. With 6 bases removed from V and 5 bases from J, the gap between germline ends came to 8 bases. The CDR3 loop spans 10 amino acids. Germline-derived CDR1 and CDR2 are DFQATT and SNEGSKA (reference sequence). The CDR3 sequence: CSAVFNEQYF. The CDR3 bases are TGCAGTGCCGTATTTAACGAGCAGTACTTC.

There are a few counts of this clonotype. This rearrangement joins TRBV5-1 to TRBJ2-7, with 9 nucleotides matching TRBD1. With V trimmed by 4 bases and J by 6 bases, 11 bases remained unmatched. This CDR3 has 15 amino acids. Germline CDR1 is SGHRS and CDR2 is YFSETQ. DNA of the CDR3: TGCGCCAGCAGCGTCCGGGACAGGGTTTCCGTCGAGCAGTACTTC. Protein product: CASSVRDRVSVEQYF.

The chain has TRBV6-5 and TRBJ2-1, with D possibly TRBD2 on 7 matching bases. This CDR3 region has 15 residues. Trimming stripped 4 bases from V and 7 bases from J, with 17 bases between. CDR1 and CDR2 (germline): MNHEY, SVGAGI. CDR3: CASSLGGARSNEQFF. The CDR3 nucleotides are TGTGCCAGCAGTTTAGGGGGGGCCCGCTCAAATGAGCAGTTCTTC.